Sequencing of this T cell receptor beta chain was carried out in a study of blood T cells in healthy people across ages. The study's findings and limits: Underestimates were what the diversity estimates from one million T cells were considered to be.

Note on this clonotype: Antigen unknown.

The germline V and J ends were trimmed by 3 bases and 7 bases, with 10 bases remaining between them. The CDR3 contains 12 residues. Germline CDR1 and CDR2: GTSNPN and SVGIG (reference sequence). For the second PCR, which ran for roughly 6 to 12 cycles, a sample-barcoded 5' primer and a J-beta primer mix were used. A single record per CDR3 protein comes from TCRdb applying MiXCR to the 5' RACE reads. The table lists fewer than 1 million distinct CDR3 sequences, approximately 48% of them singletons. This receptor was taken from a man in his 60s in good health. Material: blood. The chain couples TRBV30 to TRBJ2-4, with TRBD2 as a possible D gene (5 bases). The CDR3 bases are TGTGCCTGGAGCAGGAGGTCGAACATTCAGTACTTC. Its translation: CAWSRRSNIQYF.